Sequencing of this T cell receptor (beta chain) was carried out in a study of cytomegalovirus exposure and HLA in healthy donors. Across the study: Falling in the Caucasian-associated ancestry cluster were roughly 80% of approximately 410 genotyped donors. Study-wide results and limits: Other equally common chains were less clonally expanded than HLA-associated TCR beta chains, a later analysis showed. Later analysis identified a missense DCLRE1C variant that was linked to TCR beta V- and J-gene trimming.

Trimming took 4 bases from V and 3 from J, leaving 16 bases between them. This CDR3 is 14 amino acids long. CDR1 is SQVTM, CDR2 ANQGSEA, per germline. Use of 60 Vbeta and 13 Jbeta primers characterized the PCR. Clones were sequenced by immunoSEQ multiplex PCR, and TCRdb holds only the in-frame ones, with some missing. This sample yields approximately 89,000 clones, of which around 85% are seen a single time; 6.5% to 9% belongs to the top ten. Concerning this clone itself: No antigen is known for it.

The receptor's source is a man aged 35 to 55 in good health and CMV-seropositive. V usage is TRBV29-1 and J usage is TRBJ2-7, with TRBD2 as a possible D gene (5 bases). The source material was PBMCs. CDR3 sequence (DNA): TGCAGCGTTGTTTTGGGGAGATCTAACTACGAGCAGTACTTC. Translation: CSVVLGRSNYEQYF.